The next 10 T cell receptor beta chains were all read from a single sample in a study of cytomegalovirus exposure and HLA in healthy donors. PCR amplification relied on 60 Vbeta primers (plus 13 Jbeta primers). The table came from immunoSEQ multiplex PCR; TCRdb's copy has only in-frame clones and leaves some out. Of 100,000 to 150,000 clones detected, around 80% appear once; the ten largest clones hold roughly 5.7%. The sample comprised PBMCs. These receptor sequences come from a man in his thirties or forties in good health and CMV-seronegative.

V gene TRBV7-9 combines with J gene TRBJ2-5, with D perhaps TRBD1 (5 bases). CDR1 is SEHNR, CDR2 FQNEAQ, per germline (reference sequence). Trimming stripped 10 bases from V and 8 bases from J, with 17 bases between. The CDR3 sequence is 12 residues long. CDR3 sequence (DNA): TGTGCCACCGCGCCCACAGGTCAAACCCAGTACTTC. Protein product: CATAPTGQTQYF.

J is TRBJ2-5 and V is TRBV4-1, with D uncertain. The V end was cut by 1 base, the J end by 6 bases, with 3 bases between. Germline V lookup: CDR1 MGHRA, CDR2 YSYEKL. The length of the CDR3 is 11 residues. CDR3 nucleotides: TGCGCCAGCAGCCAAGCTCAGACCCAGTACTTC. As protein: CASSQAQTQYF.

The V gene is TRBV13, the J gene TRBJ2-7; 8 bases fit TRBD1. V lost 4 bases, J lost 0 bases, and 2 bases stayed unmatched. Germline V gene sequence: CDR1 PRHDT, CDR2 FYEKMQ (reference sequence). CDR3 length: 14 residues. The CDR3 here is CASSSGQGSYEQYF. In nucleotides, the CDR3 is TGTGCCAGCAGCTCCGGACAGGGCTCCTACGAGCAGTACTTC.

The chain is built from TRBV27 and TRBJ1-1, with TRBD1 matching over 9 bases. V gave up 6 bases and J gave up 3 bases; unmatched junction bases: 11. Per the germline V gene, CDR1 is MNHEY and CDR2 is SMNVEV (reference sequence). The CDR3 extends over 16 amino acids. In DNA, the CDR3 is TGTGCCAGCAGGCCTTTGGGACAGGGAGTTTACACTGAAGCTTTCTTT. Residues: CASRPLGQGVYTEAFF.

This chain connects TRBV10-3 to TRBJ1-3; D is possibly TRBD1 (5 bases). The CDR3 has 15 residues. V lost 10 bases and J lost 2, with 18 bases in between. From germline, CDR1 is ENHRY and CDR2 SYGVKD. CDR3 DNA sequence: TGTGCCACACAAAGACAGACAGAAACTGGAAACACCATATATTTT. This codes for CATQRQTETGNTIYF.

This clone has only a few counts. The chain recombines TRBV15 with TRBJ2-7; TRBD1 agrees at 8 bases. After removal of 3 bases from V and 3 bases from J, the junction contained 1 base not matched to a gene. This CDR3 has 13 residues. CDR1 and CDR2 from the germline V gene are LNHNV and YYDKDF (reference sequence). This chain's CDR3 is CATSRDRDYEQYF. The CDR3 coding sequence is TGTGCCACCAGCAGGGACAGGGACTACGAGCAGTACTTC.

V and J are TRBV14 and TRBJ2-2, with D perhaps matching TRBD2 (5 bases). The CDR3 spans 14 residues. Trimming cost V 4 bases and J 7 bases, with 13 bases left between them. Germline V gene sequence: CDR1 SGHDN, CDR2 FVKESK. This CDR3 is CASSLTSFGGELFF. DNA for the CDR3: TGTGCCAGCAGCCTAACTAGTTTTGGCGGGGAGCTGTTTTTT. Using reference TRBV14 and TRBJ2-2 for the parts outside the CDR3, the full variable domain is EAGVTQFPSHSVIEKGQTVTLRCDPISGHDNLYWYRRVMGKEIKFLLHFVKESKQDESGMPNNRFLAERTGGTYSTLKVQPAELEDSGVYFCASSLTSFGGELFFGEGSRLTVL.

This clone was detected a few times. The rearrangement links TRBV15 to TRBJ2-5; D might be TRBD1 (6 bases). V lost 3 bases, J lost 4 bases, and 9 bases lay in between. The CDR3 sequence is 13 residues long. Germline V gene data show CDR1 as LNHNV and CDR2 as YYDKDF (reference sequence). This chain's CDR3 is CATSRQGRETQYF. Here the CDR3 DNA reads TGTGCCACCAGCAGGCAGGGGAGAGAGACCCAGTACTTC.

The chain uses TRBV4-1 and TRBJ1-1; possible D gene TRBD1, 6 bases. This CDR3 comprises 15 residues. The V gene lost 4 bases and the J gene lost 2 bases, with 14 bases spanning the gap. Germline V gene lookup returns CDR1 MGHRA and CDR2 YSYEKL. The CDR3, as DNA: TGCGCCAGCAGCCCTATGTCAGGGGTCAACACTGAAGCTTTCTTT. This gives the protein CASSPMSGVNTEAFF.

The chain recombines TRBV19 with TRBJ2-5; perhaps TRBD1 as D (5 bases). The germline gives CDR1 LNHDA, CDR2 SQIVND (reference sequence). Trimming cost V 8 bases and J 5 bases, with 18 bases left between them. The CDR3 extends over 14 amino acids. The CDR3 is CASELPGIRETQYF. CDR3 coding DNA: TGTGCCAGTGAGCTTCCAGGGATCCGGGAGACCCAGTACTTC.